This T cell receptor (beta chain) was profiled in a study of blood T cells in healthy people across ages. PCR was performed a second time for about 7 to 12 cycles using a sample-barcoded 5' primer and a J-beta primer mix. TCRdb itself ran the 5' RACE reads through MiXCR, one entry per CDR3 protein. Among about 1.6 million distinct CDR3 sequences listed, about 32% were seen once. The ends lost 4 bases at V and 8 bases at J; junction bases unmatched: 8. The CDR3 has 14 amino acids. This receptor was obtained from a woman in her 30s in good health. This sequence joins TRBV12-3 or TRBV12-4 and TRBJ2-1; 7 positions match TRBD2. The sample comprised blood. In DNA form, the CDR3 reads TGTGCCAGCAGTTATGCCGTGACTAGCTATGAGCAGTTCTTC. It is translated as CASSYAVTSYEQFF.